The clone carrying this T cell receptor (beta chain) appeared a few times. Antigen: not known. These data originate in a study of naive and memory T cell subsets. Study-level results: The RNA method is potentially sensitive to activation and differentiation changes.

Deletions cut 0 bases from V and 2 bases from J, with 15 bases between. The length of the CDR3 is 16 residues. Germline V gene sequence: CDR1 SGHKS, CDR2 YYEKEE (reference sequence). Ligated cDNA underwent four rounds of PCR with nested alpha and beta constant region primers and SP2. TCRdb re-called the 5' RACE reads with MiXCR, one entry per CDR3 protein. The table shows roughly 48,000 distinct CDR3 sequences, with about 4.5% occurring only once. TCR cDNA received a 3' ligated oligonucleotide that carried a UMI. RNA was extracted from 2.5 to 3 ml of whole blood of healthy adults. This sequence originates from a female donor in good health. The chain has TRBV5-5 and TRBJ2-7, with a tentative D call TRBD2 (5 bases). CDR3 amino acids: CASSLEGGQCPYEQYF. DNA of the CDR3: TGTGCCAGCAGCTTGGAGGGCGGGCAGTGCCCCTACGAGCAGTACTTC.